The rows below give T cell receptor beta chains drawn from one sample of a study of OX40 agonist ivuxolimab in advanced cancers. TCRdb's table, derived via immunoSEQ multiplex PCR, lists solely in-frame clones and lacks some. Among about 60,000 clones listed, 80% to 95% were seen once. Sequenced here: CD4+ or CD8+ T cells sorted from blood, sampled in a trial of the OX40 agonist ivuxolimab. The receptors originated from an adult with an advanced solid tumor such as melanoma, head and neck, liver or kidney cancer. CDR3s include the opening cysteine and the closing phenylalanine or tryptophan. A D gene is named only where the DNA matches it firmly. Some rows mark clone size as missing; the rest say once, few, many or name a class of expanded clone.

>TRBJ2-7|TRBV11-2|once|TRBD2
CASSLEGLAGGAEQYF
TGTGCCAGCAGCTTAGAGGGACTAGCGGGAGGGGCCGAGCAGTACTTC
>TRBJ1-1|TRBV11-2|.|.
CASRLLNTEAFF
TGTGCCTCCCGACTTTTGAACACTGAAGCTTTCTTT
>TRBJ2-1|TRBV7-9|.|TRBD1
CASSSSRDRDNEQFF
TGTGCCAGCAGCTCCAGTCGAGACAGGGATAATGAGCAGTTCTTC
>TRBJ2-2|TRBV13|.|TRBD2
CASSLALAGGPVFAGELFF
TGTGCCAGCAGCTTAGCGCTAGCGGGAGGGCCGGTGTTTGCCGGGGAGCTGTTTTTT
>TRBJ2-1|TRBV28|.|TRBD2
CASRRSSGGEQFF
TGTGCCAGCAGGAGGTCGAGCGGGGGGGAGCAGTTCTTC
>TRBJ2-5|TRBV2|.|TRBD2
CASSEDPSGRGQETQYF
TGTGCCAGCAGTGAGGATCCTAGCGGGAGGGGGCAAGAGACCCAGTACTTC
>TRBJ2-2|TRBV28|.|TRBD1
CASSLLSRGKTGELFF
TGTGCCAGCAGTTTATTATCCAGGGGGAAAACCGGGGAGCTGTTTTTT
>TRBJ2-7|TRBV13|.|.
CASSPREQGAYEQYF
TGTGCCAGCAGCCCCCGGGAACAGGGCGCCTACGAGCAGTACTTC
>TRBJ2-3|TRBV7-2|.|.
CASTLGDWRDTDTQYF
TGTGCCAGCACCCTAGGGGACTGGCGGGACACAGATACGCAGTATTTT
>TRBJ2-1|TRBV4-1|.|TRBD2
CASSVTSGRADEQFF
TGCGCCAGCAGTGTGACTAGCGGGAGGGCCGATGAGCAGTTCTTC
>TRBJ2-1|TRBV7-6|.|.
CASSRQVSREQFF
TGTGCCAGCAGCAGACAGGTATCGCGCGAGCAGTTCTTC
>TRBJ2-7|TRBV5-5|once|.
CASSLEDSRLYEQYF
TGTGCCAGCAGCTTGGAAGACAGTCGGCTCTACGAGCAGTACTTC
>TRBJ2-1|TRBV6-5|.|.
CATQGGAGTYNEQFF
TGTGCCACCCAGGGTGGGGCGGGGACTTACAATGAGCAGTTCTTC
>TRBJ2-7|TRBV28|.|.
CASSSQGGYEQYF
TGTGCCAGCAGTTCTCAGGGCGGCTACGAGCAGTACTTC
>TRBJ2-7|TRBV7-8|.|.
CASSLGASAYEQYF
TGTGCCAGCAGCTTAGGCGCTAGCGCTTACGAGCAGTACTTC
>TRBJ2-7|TRBV6-5|.|.
CASSYSDDYEQYF
TGTGCCAGCAGTTATTCCGACGACTACGAGCAGTACTTC
>TRBJ2-7|TRBV23-1|.|.
CASSQTREGSSYEQYF
TGCGCCAGCAGTCAAACGCGGGAAGGGTCCTCCTACGAGCAGTACTTC
>TRBJ1-4|TRBV4-1|.|.
CASSQWAEGEKLFF
TGCGCCAGCAGCCAATGGGCCGAAGGGGAAAAACTGTTTTTT
>TRBJ2-3|TRBV19|.|.
CASSPGQSTDTQYF
TGTGCCAGTAGCCCGGGACAATCCACAGATACGCAGTATTTT
>TRBJ1-1|TRBV28|.|.
CASNFPDSLNTEAFF
TGTGCCAGCAACTTCCCGGACAGTCTGAACACTGAAGCTTTCTTT
>TRBJ1-1|TRBV13|.|.
CASSLMAGKNTEAFF
TGTGCCAGCAGCTTAATGGCAGGCAAGAACACTGAAGCTTTCTTT
>TRBJ1-2|TRBV13|.|.
CASSLGDINGYTF
TGTGCCAGCAGCTTAGGGGATATCAATGGCTACACCTTC
>TRBJ2-7|TRBV29-1|.|TRBD2
CSVSGLAGGSYEQYF
TGCAGCGTTTCAGGGCTAGCGGGAGGGTCCTACGAGCAGTACTTC
>TRBJ2-3|TRBV7-7|.|TRBD1
CASSLSIGQGNTQYF
TGTGCTAGCAGCTTATCGATCGGACAGGGAAATACGCAGTATTTT
>TRBJ2-2|TRBV18|once|.
CASSADMIDTGELFF
TGTGCCAGCTCAGCCGACATGATAGACACCGGGGAGCTGTTTTTT
>TRBJ2-3|TRBV27|few|.
CASSWGVGNTDTQYF
TGTGCCAGCAGTTGGGGCGTAGGTAACACAGATACGCAGTATTTT
>TRBJ2-1|TRBV6-4|.|TRBD2
CASSEGLAGVNEQFF
TGTGCCAGCAGTGAGGGACTAGCGGGAGTCAATGAGCAGTTCTTC
>TRBJ2-1|TRBV5-8|.|.
CASSPNSNYNEQFF
TGTGCCAGCAGCCCGAATAGCAACTACAATGAGCAGTTCTTC
>TRBJ2-1|TRBV4-1|.|TRBD2
CASSQDGDGRAAEQFF
TGCGCCAGCAGCCAAGATGGAGACGGGAGGGCCGCTGAGCAGTTCTTC
>TRBJ2-7|TRBV5-1|.|TRBD1
CASSFGTGGYEQYF
TGCGCCAGCAGCTTCGGGACAGGGGGCTACGAGCAGTACTTC
>TRBJ2-7|TRBV5-8|.|.
CASSLYSRGSEQYF
TGTGCCAGCAGCTTGTATTCTCGGGGATCCGAGCAGTACTTC
>TRBJ2-7|TRBV30|.|.
CAWAIDSSYEQYF
TGTGCCTGGGCCATCGACAGTTCCTACGAGCAGTACTTC
>TRBJ1-2|TRBV27|.|TRBD1
CASSLRQGARGYGYTF
TGTGCCAGCAGTTTGAGACAGGGGGCGCGAGGCTATGGCTACACCTTC
>TRBJ2-6|TRBV7-9|.|.
CASSFRGQSGANVLTF
TGTGCCAGCAGCTTCCGGGGTCAATCTGGGGCCAACGTCCTGACTTTC
>TRBJ2-1|TRBV9|.|.
CASSVDREQFF
TGTGCCAGCAGCGTAGACCGAGAGCAGTTCTTC
>TRBJ1-1|TRBV30|few|.
CACANRDPEAFF
TGTGCCTGTGCGAACAGGGACCCTGAAGCTTTCTTT
>TRBJ2-1|TRBV10-1|.|TRBD2
CASSEFPRTSGTDEQFF
TGCGCCAGCAGTGAATTTCCACGTACTAGCGGGACCGATGAGCAGTTCTTC
>TRBJ2-3|TRBV11-2|.|TRBD1
CASSGDRAIRGDTQYF
TGTGCCAGCAGCGGGGACAGGGCGATTAGGGGAGATACGCAGTATTTT
>TRBJ2-1|TRBV4-1|.|TRBD2
CASSQKRESHNEQFF
TGCGCCAGCAGCCAGAAGCGGGAGTCCCACAATGAGCAGTTCTTC
>TRBJ2-2|TRBV27|.|.
CASSSTGELFF
TGTGCCAGCAGTAGTACCGGGGAGCTGTTTTTT
>TRBJ2-7|TRBV27|.|TRBD2
CASSSSGLAGGPYEQYF
TGTGCCAGCAGTTCATCCGGACTAGCGGGAGGGCCCTACGAGCAGTACTTC
>TRBJ2-6|TRBV9|.|TRBD1
CASSAMTGEANVLTF
TGTGCCAGCAGCGCCATGACAGGGGAGGCCAACGTCCTGACTTTC
>TRBJ2-6|TRBV30|.|.
CAWGIITNGANVLTF
TGTGCCTGGGGTATCATAACCAATGGGGCCAACGTCCTGACTTTC
>TRBJ1-2|TRBV19|.|.
CASSVSRGEAYGYTF
TGTGCCAGTAGTGTAAGCAGGGGCGAAGCCTATGGCTACACCTTC
>TRBJ2-3|TRBV4-1|.|.
CASSQTTLTDTQYF
TGCGCCAGCAGCCAAACTACCCTCACAGATACGCAGTATTTT
>TRBJ1-3|TRBV28|.|.
CASKTSGNTIYF
TGTGCCAGCAAAACTTCCGGAAACACCATATATTTT
>TRBJ2-7|TRBV28|.|.
CASSGPNIYEQYF
TGTGCCAGCAGTGGGCCTAATATTTACGAGCAGTACTTC
>TRBJ2-5|TRBV2|.|TRBD1
CASSVGGTGEETQYF
TGTGCCAGCAGTGTTGGAGGGACAGGGGAAGAGACCCAGTACTTC
>TRBJ2-7|TRBV4-1|.|.
CASSRARGLSYEQYF
TGCGCCAGCAGCCGGGCTCGCGGCCTCTCCTACGAGCAGTACTTC
>TRBJ2-3|TRBV28|.|TRBD2
CASSLLAGDTDTQYF
TGTGCCAGCAGTTTGCTAGCGGGTGACACAGATACGCAGTATTTT
>TRBJ2-1|TRBV10-1|.|TRBD2
CASSLAGTYNEQFF
TGCGCCAGCAGTTTAGCGGGCACCTACAATGAGCAGTTCTTC
>TRBJ1-1|TRBV4-1|.|.
CASSQNRELSEAFF
TGCGCCAGCAGCCAAAACAGGGAACTCTCTGAAGCTTTCTTT
>TRBJ2-7|TRBV7-9|few|.
CASSLGTGEQYF
TGTGCCAGCAGCTTAGGAACGGGAGAGCAGTACTTC
>TRBJ2-5|TRBV12-5|.|TRBD2
CASGHGLAEETQYF
TGTGCTAGTGGCCATGGACTAGCGGAAGAGACCCAGTACTTC
>TRBJ2-1|TRBV5-6|.|TRBD1
CASSLVGQGFEGQFF
TGTGCCAGCAGCTTGGTGGGACAGGGCTTTGAGGGGCAGTTCTTC
>TRBJ2-1|TRBV28|.|.
CASSSDSSYNEQFF
TGTGCCAGCAGTTCCGACAGCTCCTACAATGAGCAGTTCTTC
>TRBJ2-7|TRBV28|.|.
CASSDQYSYEQYF
TGTGCCAGCAGTGATCAGTATTCCTACGAGCAGTACTTC
>TRBJ1-2|TRBV14|.|.
CASSQRGPYGYTF
TGTGCCAGCAGCCAGCGGGGACCGTATGGCTACACCTTC
>TRBJ1-4|TRBV13|.|TRBD1
CASSLGQGETINEKLFF
TGTGCCAGCAGCTTAGGCCAGGGGGAGACCATTAATGAAAAACTGTTTTTT